This entry lists 3 T cell receptor beta chains sequenced from one sample in a study of blood T cell repertoires in COVID-19. TCRdb keeps only in-frame clones here, not all; method: immunoSEQ multiplex PCR. The table has around 140,000 clones, over 60% seen once. The sample consisted of peripheral blood. All receptors derive from a woman aged 65 to 85 with acute or convalescent COVID-19.

This clone was seen more than once but under ten times. The rearrangement links TRBV6-1 to TRBJ2-2; D possibly corresponds to TRBD1 (5 bases). Germline-derived CDR1 and CDR2 are MNHNS and SASEGT. The CDR3 runs to 15 residues. Trimming removed 3 bases at V and 3 bases at J, with 11 bases between. The CDR3 DNA reads TGTGCCAGCAGTGAGGGCAGGGTCGACACCGGGGAGCTGTTTTTT. The encoded protein is CASSEGRVDTGELFF.

A few counts support this clone. The gene calls are TRBV7-9 and TRBJ2-2; D is unresolved. This CDR3 spans 12 amino acids. V dropped 3 bases and J dropped 5 bases, with 4 bases sitting between them. Germline V gives CDR1 SEHNR, CDR2 FQNEAQ (reference sequence). The CDR3: CASSFQTGELFF. DNA for the CDR3: TGTGCCAGCAGCTTTCAGACCGGGGAGCTGTTTTTT.

This clone was seen a few times. The chain links TRBV18 to TRBJ2-7; 8 bases match TRBD2. Germline CDR1 KGHSH, CDR2 LQKENI. V was clipped by 4 bases and J by 6 bases; unmatched bases: 8. This CDR3 has 14 residues. CDR3 in amino acids: CASSRRAGEVEQYF. The CDR3, as DNA: TGTGCCAGCTCACGAAGAGCGGGAGAGGTCGAGCAGTACTTC.